The 5 T cell receptor beta chains listed next were all sequenced from one sample in a study of T cells generated in artificial thymic organoids. TCRalpha and TCRbeta libraries were amplified separately by semi-nested PCR with TRAC or TRBC reverse primers. Each CDR3 protein gets one entry after TCRdb re-called the 5' RACE reads with MiXCR. Among about 8,500 distinct CDR3 sequences listed, approximately 20% were seen once. Sequencing was done on a sample of naive CD8+ T cells from the thymus. The subset is: CD3+TCRalphabeta+CD8SP T cells; for blood, CD45RO-CCR7+ naive CD8+ T cells. The receptors originated from a human donor who gave cord blood stem cells for thymic organoid culture, a cardiac surgery patient who gave postnatal thymus, or a blood donor (not recorded which).

By proportion, this clonotype is medium-sized. The chain couples TRBV4-3 to TRBJ2-1; D is uncertain. Per the germline V gene, CDR1 is LGHNA and CDR2 is YSLEER. The CDR3 sequence is 16 residues long. With 1 base removed from V and 2 bases from J, the gap between germline ends came to 12 bases. The CDR3 region is CASSQVIAGTYNEQFF. As DNA, the CDR3 is TGCGCCAGCAGCCAAGTTATAGCTGGTACCTACAATGAGCAGTTCTTC.

By its share, this clonotype is medium-sized. The chain recombines TRBV29-1 with TRBJ2-7; tentatively, D is TRBD1 (5 bases). The CDR3 length is 13 residues. Germline-derived CDR1 and CDR2 are SQVTM and ANQGSEA. V was pared by 6 bases and J by 0 bases, with 12 bases between. CDR3 loop: CSVWTPDSYEQYF. The CDR3 DNA sequence: TGCAGCGTCTGGACACCCGACTCCTACGAGCAGTACTTC.

By sample share, this clonotype is medium-sized. The chain carries TRBV20-1 and TRBJ2-2, with D uncertain. Germline assignment: CDR1 DFQATT and CDR2 SNEGSKA (reference sequence). Deletions cut 3 bases from V and 3 bases from J, with 14 bases between. The CDR3 runs 15 residues. CDR3 protein: CSASFYEDHTGELFF. In nucleotides, the CDR3 is TGCAGTGCTAGCTTTTACGAGGATCACACCGGGGAGCTGTTTTTT.

By proportion, this clonotype is medium-sized. The chain joins TRBV20-1 to TRBJ2-7; D could derive from TRBD1 or TRBD2 (7 bases each). CDR3 size: 18 residues. Trimming removed 0 bases from V and 3 bases from J, with 24 bases in between. Per germline, CDR1 DFQATT and CDR2 SNEGSKA (reference sequence). CDR3 in amino acids: CSARETGRSLADLYEQYF. CDR3 DNA: TGCAGTGCTAGAGAGACAGGGCGTTCGCTAGCGGACCTCTACGAGCAGTACTTC.

By share, this clonotype counts as medium-sized. J is TRBJ2-7 and V is TRBV4-2; 11 bases are a match to TRBD2. CDR1 is LGHNA, CDR2 YNFKEQ, per germline. V dropped 1 base and J dropped 0; count of bases not matched to a gene: 5. This CDR3 spans 17 amino acids. CDR3 nucleotides: TGTGCCAGCAGCCAAGGATTAGCGGGGGGGAGCTCCTACGAGCAGTACTTC. Translating gives CASSQGLAGGSSYEQYF.